This T cell receptor beta chain comes out of a study of blood T cell repertoires in COVID-19. Study information: Acute and convalescent COVID-19 samples came from the United States, Italy and Spain.

Method: immunoSEQ multiplex PCR; TCRdb's copy keeps in-frame clones and lacks some. The sample includes 260,000 or so clones, 65% to 85% of them seen just once. The length of the CDR3 is 13 residues. CDR1 and CDR2 (germline): SNHLY, FYNNEI. V lost 7 bases to trimming and J lost 6 bases; unmatched junction nucleotides: 8. V usage is TRBV2 and J usage is TRBJ2-7, with 8 bases identical to TRBD2. The receptor comes from a man aged 80 or over with acute or convalescent COVID-19. The sample was peripheral blood. In nucleotides, the CDR3 is TGTGCCAGCAAAGCGGGAGAGATTGGCGAGCAGTACTTC. Residues: CASKAGEIGEQYF.